This T cell receptor (beta chain) comes out of a study of response to subunit inactivated influenza vaccine. TCRdb independently ran MiXCR on the RT-PCR reads; one entry per CDR3 protein. The sample lists approximately 700,000 distinct CDR3 sequences, about 15% seen once, with around 7.3% in the top ten. The CDR3 has 15 residues. The ends were cut back, 1 base at V and 7 bases at J, with 11 bases in the middle. The V gene's germline CDR1 is LGHNA and CDR2 YSLEER. The sample consisted of PBMCs from blood, taken 14 to 15 days before vaccination. The chain recombines TRBV4-3 with TRBJ1-6; D is ambiguous. The clonotype originates from a man aged 45 to 65 who received an inactivated influenza vaccine. CDR3 sequence: CASSQVVSWNSPLHF. Here the CDR3 DNA reads TGCGCCAGCAGCCAAGTTGTCTCATGGAATTCACCCCTCCACTTT.